The TCR beta chain under discussion was sequenced for a study of T-cell reconstitution after alpha-beta-depleted transplantation in children. Trimming left V 6 bases short and J 1 base short, with 10 bases between. The CDR3 runs to 15 residues. This sample's TCRbeta library carried unique molecular identifier barcodes. TCRdb re-called the PCR reads through MiXCR, storing one row per CDR3 protein. The repertoire includes fewer than 700,000 distinct CDR3 sequences, 13% of them detected once, and 2.2% sits in the top ten. This specimen consisted of PBMCs, mostly from graft donor cells, obtained 360 days after TCRalphabeta/CD19-depleted stem cell transplant. The TCR comes from a male patient aged 10 to 17 who had a stem cell transplant for acute myeloid leukemia, so the T cells may come from the graft donor. The rearrangement joins TRBV12-3 or TRBV12-4 to TRBJ1-6, with unresolved D. DNA of the CDR3: TGTGCCAGCAGCGGCGGGCGGTCCTATAATTCACCCCTCCACTTT. Translation gives CASSGGRSYNSPLHF.